This T cell receptor beta chain was retrieved from a study of blood T cells in healthy people across ages. Study-level results: Significant beta diversity loss was already apparent by age around 40, declining roughly linearly.

Every sample gave at least 6 micrograms of total RNA when it was extracted. The CDR3 covers 15 residues. V was pared by 2 bases and J by 2 bases, with 11 bases between. Germline lookup yields CDR1 SGHDN and CDR2 FVKESK. Comment on this clonotype: Its antigen is not known.

Primers used in a second PCR of about 6 to 11 cycles were a sample-barcoded 5' primer and a J-beta primer mix. TCRdb independently ran MiXCR on the 5' RACE reads; one entry per CDR3 protein. The sample has roughly 700,000 distinct CDR3 sequences; 45% to 50% are singletons. The source material was blood. The chain joins TRBV14 to TRBJ2-3, with D maybe TRBD2 (6 bases). This sequence originates from a woman aged 55-70 years in good health. CDR3 in amino acids: CASSQRETTTDTQYF. In DNA form, the CDR3 reads TGTGCCAGCAGCCAACGGGAGACTACCACAGATACGCAGTATTTT.